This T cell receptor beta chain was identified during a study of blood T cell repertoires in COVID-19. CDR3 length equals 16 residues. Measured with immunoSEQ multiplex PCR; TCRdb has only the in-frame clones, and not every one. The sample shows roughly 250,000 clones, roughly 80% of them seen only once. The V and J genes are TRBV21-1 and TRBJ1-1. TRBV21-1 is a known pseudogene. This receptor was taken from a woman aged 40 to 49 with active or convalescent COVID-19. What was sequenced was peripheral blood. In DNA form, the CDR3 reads TGTGCCAGCAGCAAAGTCCAAGCGGCGGCGAACACTGAAGCTTTCTTT. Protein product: CASSKVQAAANTEAFF.